This passage covers 20 T cell receptor beta chains from one sample sequenced in a study of shared clonotypes between healthy human individuals. The protocol was immunoSEQ multiplex PCR, while the TCRdb copy is restricted to in-frame clones and leaves out a portion. The repertoire holds around 550,000 clones, 90% to 97% seen once, with about 0.064% in the top ten. Material: naive CD4+ T cells sorted from blood. Subset: CD45RA+ positively selected. The receptors here all came from a woman aged 25 to 39 in good health.

The rearrangement uses TRBV19 and TRBJ2-5; maybe TRBD2 (7 bases). The CDR3 extends over 14 amino acids. Germline V lookup: CDR1 LNHDA, CDR2 SQIVND (reference sequence). V lost 4 bases to trimming and J lost 3 bases, with 12 bases between them. In DNA, the CDR3 is TGTGCCAGTAGTAGTCGAGGGGGGGAAGAGACCCAGTACTTC. This codes for CASSSRGGEETQYF.

V usage is TRBV9 and J usage is TRBJ2-7; the match to TRBD2 covers 7 bases. Germline-derived CDR1 and CDR2 are SGDLS and YYNGEE. The CDR3 totals 17 residues. V shed 2 bases and J 0 bases; nucleotides not matched to a gene: 11. CDR3 DNA sequence: TGTGCCAGCAGCGTGGGACTAACGGGAGGAAGCTCCTACGAGCAGTACTTC. This sequence encodes CASSVGLTGGSSYEQYF.

V usage is TRBV5-1 and J usage is TRBJ2-2; 11 bases are shared with TRBD1. The CDR3 totals 17 residues. The trim removed 3 bases at V and 5 bases at J, leaving 9 bases unmatched. Germline loops: CDR1 SGHRS, CDR2 YFSETQ. CDR3 sequence reads: CASSSRSGTGGTGELFF. CDR3 nucleotides: TGCGCCAGCAGCTCTAGATCCGGGACAGGGGGGACCGGGGAGCTGTTTTTT.

This rearrangement joins TRBV19 to TRBJ1-3; no reliable D call. V shed 6 bases and J shed 0 bases, with 12 bases lying between them. CDR3 length equals 15 residues. CDR1 is LNHDA and CDR2 is SQIVND in the germline V gene (reference sequence). The DNA of the CDR3 is TGTGCCAGTAGCATCCTGCCATTCTCTGGAAACACCATATATTTT. Translation: CASSILPFSGNTIYF.

The chain recombines TRBV27 with TRBJ2-7; the match to TRBD2 covers 7 bases. The V gene end was trimmed by 8 bases and the J gene end by 0 bases; junction bases not matched to a gene: 10. Germline V gene lookup returns CDR1 MNHEY and CDR2 SMNVEV (reference sequence). The CDR3 is 15 amino acids. CDR3 in amino acids: CASWRSSGSSYEQYF. CDR3 nucleotides: TGTGCCAGCTGGCGGTCTAGCGGTAGCTCCTACGAGCAGTACTTC.

This chain joins TRBV11-2 and TRBJ2-2; D is undetermined. Trimming removed 1 base at V and 7 bases at J, with 13 bases between. CDR3 length equals 15 residues. The germline gives CDR1 SGHAT, CDR2 FQNNGV. The CDR3: CASSLVGQKGGELFF. The CDR3, as DNA: TGTGCCAGCAGCTTAGTTGGTCAGAAAGGCGGGGAGCTGTTTTTT. The full variable domain, its missing parts supplied by reference TRBV11-2 and TRBJ2-2, is EAGVAQSPRYKIIEKRQSVAFWCNPISGHATLYWYQQILGQGPKLLIQFQNNGVVDDSQLPKDRFSAERLKGVDSTLKIQPAKLEDSAVYLCASSLVGQKGGELFFGEGSRLTVL.

This chain joins TRBV6-6 and TRBJ2-1; the D gene is possibly TRBD1 (6 bases). With 5 bases removed from V and 9 bases from J, the gap between germline ends came to 14 bases. There are 13 residues in the CDR3. Germline assignment: CDR1 MNHNY and CDR2 SVGAGI (reference sequence). CDR3 coding DNA: TGTGCCAGCAGTCCCGACAGGAGCGGTGAGCAGTTCTTC. Its protein is CASSPDRSGEQFF.

The chain is built from TRBV28 and TRBJ2-2, with D tentatively TRBD1 or TRBD2 (7 bases each). V was trimmed by 6 bases and J by 4 bases, leaving 12 bases between them. Germline CDR1 MDHEN, CDR2 SYDVKM. The CDR3 consists of 14 residues. The chain's CDR3 is CASSLRGGTGELFF. CDR3 DNA: TGTGCCAGCAGCCTCAGGGGGGGCACCGGGGAGCTGTTTTTT.

This rearrangement joins TRBV5-1 to TRBJ2-7, with TRBD2 matching over 8 bases. J lost 6 bases, V lost 0 bases, and 8 bases had no gene match. The V gene's germline CDR1 is SGHRS and CDR2 YFSETQ. The CDR3 runs to 15 residues. The CDR3 is CASSLVSGGPLEQYF. For the CDR3, the DNA is TGCGCCAGCAGCTTGGTGTCGGGAGGGCCCCTCGAGCAGTACTTC.

This chain uses TRBV28 with TRBJ2-7; 9 positions match TRBD1. The V segment lost 1 base and the J segment 6 bases; nucleotides outside the gene matches: 4. Germline lookup yields CDR1 MDHEN and CDR2 SYDVKM. The CDR3 contains 14 residues. The CDR3 DNA reads as TGTGCCAGCAGTTTATCCCTGACAGGGGGCGAGCAGTACTTC. Translating it yields CASSLSLTGGEQYF.

The chain has TRBV7-9 and TRBJ1-4; D unresolved. Trimming took off 0 bases at V and 0 bases at J, with 5 bases between the two ends. The germline CDR1 and CDR2 sequences are SEHNR and FQNEAQ (reference sequence). This CDR3 region has 15 residues. For the CDR3, the DNA is TGTGCCAGCAGCTTAGCGCATGCAACTAATGAAAAACTGTTTTTT. Protein product: CASSLAHATNEKLFF.

About this clone: Other DNA sequences of this sample code for an identical CDR3. This chain connects TRBV18 to TRBJ2-5, with 7 bases lining up with TRBD2. The CDR3 has 14 residues. Germline V lookup: CDR1 KGHSH, CDR2 LQKENI. Trimming took 3 bases from V and 1 from J; bases not matched to a gene: 2. The chain's CDR3 is CASSPGTTQETQYF. The DNA for the CDR3 is TGTGCCAGCTCACCCGGGACTACCCAAGAGACCCAGTACTTC.

The CDR3 coding sequence is TGCGCCAGCAGCTTACCGGGACTAGCGGTATACGAGCAGTACTTC. It codes for CASSLPGLAVYEQYF. The chain uses TRBV5-1 and TRBJ2-7; 11 bases agree with TRBD2. Germline lookup yields CDR1 SGHRS and CDR2 YFSETQ. The V segment lost 2 bases and the J segment 4 bases; nucleotides outside the gene matches: 5. The CDR3 is made up of 15 amino acids.

V is TRBV7-8 and J is TRBJ1-5; 9 nucleotides agree with TRBD1. Losses at the gene ends were 5 bases for V and 6 bases for J; bases not matched to a gene: 11. The CDR3 totals 16 residues. Germline V CDR1 and CDR2: SGHVS, FQNEAQ. For the CDR3, the DNA is TGTGCCAGCAGCCTAGGTCGACAGGGGGTTCCTCAGCCCCAGCATTTT. Translating gives CASSLGRQGVPQPQHF. Full variable domain (outside the CDR3, taken from reference TRBV7-8 and TRBJ1-5): GAGVSQSPRYKVAKRGQDVALRCDPISGHVSLFWYQQALGQGPEFLTYFQNEAQLDKSGLPSDRFFAERPEGSVSTLKIQRTQQEDSAVYLCASSLGRQGVPQPQHFGDGTRLSIL.

The V call is TRBV11-2, the J call TRBJ2-7; 9 bases are a match to TRBD2. The junction had 11 bases not matched to a gene; V was cut back by 2 bases and J by 3 bases. Germline lookup yields CDR1 SGHAT and CDR2 FQNNGV. The CDR3 runs 17 residues. The DNA of the CDR3 is TGTGCCAGCAGCTTACTTTTCACGGCTAGCGGGATCTACGAGCAGTACTTC. Residues: CASSLLFTASGIYEQYF.

The chain combines TRBV28 with TRBJ2-5; D gene uncertain. The CDR3 has 14 residues. V was trimmed by 5 bases and J by 3 bases, leaving 13 bases between them. Germline assignment: CDR1 MDHEN and CDR2 SYDVKM. The CDR3 region has the DNA TGTGCCAGCAGTGAAAAAGCGACCGAAGAGACCCAGTACTTC. It yields the protein CASSEKATEETQYF.

The rearrangement links TRBV28 to TRBJ1-3; D unclear. The CDR3 extends over 14 amino acids. Germline loops: CDR1 MDHEN, CDR2 SYDVKM. Trimming pared 10 bases from V and 0 bases from J, leaving 13 bases between. This chain's CDR3 is CATDDRSSGNTIYF. In nucleotides, the CDR3 is TGTGCCACGGATGACCGAAGCTCTGGAAACACCATATATTTT.

V usage is TRBV18 and J usage is TRBJ2-7; a possible D gene is TRBD2 (7 bases). V lost 1 base and J 1 base, leaving 14 bases between the germline ends. CDR1 and CDR2 from the germline V gene are KGHSH and LQKENI. This CDR3 has 16 amino acids. The CDR3 coding sequence is TGTGCCAGCTCACCACTCGGGGGGCCAGGGTCCTACGAGCAGTACTTC. This encodes CASSPLGGPGSYEQYF. The full variable domain, in which reference TRBV18 and TRBJ2-7 provide the parts outside the CDR3, is NAGVMQNPRHLVRRRGQEARLRCSPMKGHSHVYWYRQLPEEGLKFMVYLQKENIIDESGMPKERFSAEFPKEGPSILRIQQVVRGDSAAYFCASSPLGGPGSYEQYFGPGTRLTVT.

This chain joins TRBV2 and TRBJ2-7, with D unclear. The germline V gene encodes CDR1 SNHLY and CDR2 FYNNEI. This CDR3 spans 14 amino acids. V was clipped by 4 bases and J by 3 bases, with 13 bases between them. The CDR3 reads CASSATLGRYEQYF. The CDR3 bases are TGTGCCAGCAGTGCCACCCTCGGTCGCTACGAGCAGTACTTC.

The chain recombines TRBV25-1 with TRBJ2-5, with 8 positions matching TRBD2. The J call is doubtful: the DNA matches TRBJ2-7 better. The V gene's germline CDR1 is MGHDK and CDR2 SYGVNS. The CDR3 spans 15 residues. The chain's CDR3 is CASSPHGGDTYEQYF. CDR3 coding DNA: TGTGCCAGCAGTCCCCACGGGGGGGACACCTACGAGCAGTACTTC.